This T cell receptor beta chain originates from a study of CD8+ T cells in alopecia areata. Study-wide results and caveats: Baseline CD8+ expansion's link to response remains uncertain, as there was one nonresponder.

On this clone: Its matching antigen is unknown.

V was pared by 11 bases and J by 0 bases, with 11 bases between. Per germline, CDR1 MNHEY and CDR2 SVGAGI. The CDR3 is 14 amino acids. Extracted RNA was reverse transcribed, and the resulting cDNA served as sequencing template. This table comes from immunoSEQ multiplex PCR, and its TCRdb copy is limited to in-frame clones, with some not included. This sample yields around 300,000 clones, of which about 62% are seen a single time; about 0.9% belongs to the top ten. As to treatment: oral pan-JAK inhibitor, 5-10 mg twice daily. This receptor was taken from a human donor with alopecia areata. The genes are TRBV6-5 and TRBJ1-6, with D unclear. The sample consisted of CD4+ T cells sorted from blood, taken at week 52, from a patient treated with tofacitinib. The CDR3 loop reads CASRGSSYNSPLHF. In DNA, the CDR3 is TGTGCCTCACGTGGGAGCTCCTATAATTCACCCCTCCACTTT.